The T cell receptor (beta chain) under discussion was sequenced for a study of blood T cell repertoires in COVID-19. Authors' analysis steps: Amplification of reference gene primers provided the estimated nucleated cell counts. The data were produced by immunoSEQ multiplex PCR, yet TCRdb's version contains in-frame clones alone and is incomplete. Clone size and V and J calls were adopted from that table, with D and trimming inferred from the DNA. The sample has more than 95,000 clones, about 80% seen once. Germline V gene lookup returns CDR1 MNHEY and CDR2 SMNVEV (reference sequence). Trimming took 4 bases from V and 7 from J; bases not matched to a gene: 13. The CDR3 has 16 amino acids.

The TCR comes from a man between 60 and 75 years old with acute or convalescent COVID-19. The V gene is TRBV27, the J gene TRBJ1-5; 7 bases match TRBD1. Sequencing was performed on peripheral blood. CDR3 sequence: CASSSESRQGLQPQHF. The CDR3 bases are TGTGCCAGCAGTTCCGAATCAAGACAGGGTTTGCAGCCCCAGCATTTT.